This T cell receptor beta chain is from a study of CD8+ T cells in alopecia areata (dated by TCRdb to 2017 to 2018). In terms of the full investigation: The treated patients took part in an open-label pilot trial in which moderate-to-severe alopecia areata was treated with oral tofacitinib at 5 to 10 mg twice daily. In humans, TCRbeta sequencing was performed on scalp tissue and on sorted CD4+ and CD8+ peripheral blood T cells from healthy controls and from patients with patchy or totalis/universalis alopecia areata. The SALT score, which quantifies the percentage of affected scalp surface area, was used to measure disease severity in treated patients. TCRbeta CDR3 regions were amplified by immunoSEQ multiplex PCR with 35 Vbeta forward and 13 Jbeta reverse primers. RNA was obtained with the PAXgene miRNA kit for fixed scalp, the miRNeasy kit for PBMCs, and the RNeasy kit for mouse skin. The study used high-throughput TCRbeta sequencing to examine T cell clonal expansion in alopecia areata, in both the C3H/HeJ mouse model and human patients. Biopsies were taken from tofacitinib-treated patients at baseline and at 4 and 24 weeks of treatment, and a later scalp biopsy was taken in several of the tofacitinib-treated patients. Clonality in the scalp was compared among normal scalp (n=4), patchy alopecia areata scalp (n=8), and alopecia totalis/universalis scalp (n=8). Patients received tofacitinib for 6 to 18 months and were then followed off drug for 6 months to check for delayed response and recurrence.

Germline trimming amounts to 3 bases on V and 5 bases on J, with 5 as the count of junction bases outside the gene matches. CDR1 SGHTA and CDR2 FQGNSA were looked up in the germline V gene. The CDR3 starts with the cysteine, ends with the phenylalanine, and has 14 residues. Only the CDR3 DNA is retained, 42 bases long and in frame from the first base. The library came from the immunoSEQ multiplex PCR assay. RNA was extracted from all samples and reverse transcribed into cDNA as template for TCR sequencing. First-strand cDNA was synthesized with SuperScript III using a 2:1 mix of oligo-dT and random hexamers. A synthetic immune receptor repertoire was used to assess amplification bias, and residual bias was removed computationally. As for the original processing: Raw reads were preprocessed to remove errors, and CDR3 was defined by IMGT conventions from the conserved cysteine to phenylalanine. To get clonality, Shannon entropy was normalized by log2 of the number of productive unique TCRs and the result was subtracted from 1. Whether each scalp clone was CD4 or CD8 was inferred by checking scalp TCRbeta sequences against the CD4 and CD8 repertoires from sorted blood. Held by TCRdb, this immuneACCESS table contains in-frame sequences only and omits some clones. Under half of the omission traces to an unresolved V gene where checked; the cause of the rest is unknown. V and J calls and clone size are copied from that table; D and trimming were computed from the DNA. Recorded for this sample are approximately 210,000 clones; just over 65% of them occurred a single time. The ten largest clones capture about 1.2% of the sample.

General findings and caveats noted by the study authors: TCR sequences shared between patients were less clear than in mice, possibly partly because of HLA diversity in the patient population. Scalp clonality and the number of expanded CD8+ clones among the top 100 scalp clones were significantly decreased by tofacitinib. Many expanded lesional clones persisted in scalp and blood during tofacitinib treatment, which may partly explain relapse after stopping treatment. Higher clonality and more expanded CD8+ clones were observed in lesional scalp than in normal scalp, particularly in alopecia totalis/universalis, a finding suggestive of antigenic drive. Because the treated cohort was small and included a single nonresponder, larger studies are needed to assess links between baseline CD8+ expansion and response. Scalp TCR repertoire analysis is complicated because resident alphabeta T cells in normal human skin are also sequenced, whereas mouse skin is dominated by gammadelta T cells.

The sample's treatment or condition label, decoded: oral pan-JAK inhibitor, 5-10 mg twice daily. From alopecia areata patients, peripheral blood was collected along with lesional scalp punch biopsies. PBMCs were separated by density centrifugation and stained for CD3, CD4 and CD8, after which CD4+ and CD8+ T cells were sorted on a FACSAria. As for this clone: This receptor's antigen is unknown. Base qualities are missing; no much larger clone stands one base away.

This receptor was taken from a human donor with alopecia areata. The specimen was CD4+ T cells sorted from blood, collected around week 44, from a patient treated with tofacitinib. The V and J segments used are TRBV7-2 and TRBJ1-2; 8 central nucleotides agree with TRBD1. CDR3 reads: CASSFSGGDYGYTF. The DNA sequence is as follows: TGTGCCAGCAGCTTCTCAGGGGGCGATTATGGCTACACCTTC.